The 12 T cell receptor beta chains presented below share a single source sample, sequenced in a study of CD8 T cells in ankylosing spondylitis. Each CDR3 protein gets one entry after TCRdb re-called the 5' RACE reads with MiXCR. The sample includes fewer than 500,000 distinct CDR3 sequences, roughly 27% of them seen just once. These TCRs' antigens remain unknown. Points from the study as a whole: Ankylosing spondylitis blood appeared to be characterized by a TCR beta motif of about 8 highly homologous variants.

Sequencing input: blood, either unsorted or a sorted T cell fraction (not recorded which). These receptors all come from a male donor with ankylosing spondylitis.

The genes are TRBV20-1 and TRBJ1-4; perhaps TRBD1 as D (6 bases). The CDR3 consists of 13 residues. V was trimmed by 4 bases and J by 7 bases, leaving 13 bases between them. CDR1 and CDR2 from the germline V gene are DFQATT and SNEGSKA (reference sequence). The CDR3 nucleotides are TGCAGTGCTAAGGGGGAGGTTGGTGAAAAACTGTTTTTT. Protein: CSAKGEVGEKLFF.

This chain joins TRBV12-3 or TRBV12-4 and TRBJ2-7, with TRBD1 identical over 8 bases. The CDR3 spans 17 residues. V gave up 3 bases and J gave up 1 base; unmatched junction bases: 11. CDR3 coding DNA: TGTGCCAGCAGTTTGGGACAGGCCTTCCGAGGATCCTACGAGCAGTACTTC. Protein: CASSLGQAFRGSYEQYF.

This clonotype was observed a few times. This chain links TRBV2 with TRBJ2-2; D is undetermined. CDR3 length: 15 amino acids. Trimming removed 3 bases at V and 0 bases at J, with 8 bases between. The germline V gene encodes CDR1 SNHLY and CDR2 FYNNEI. The CDR3 region has the DNA TGTGCCAGCAGTGACTCAACAGCGAACACCGGGGAGCTGTTTTTT. Its protein is CASSDSTANTGELFF.

The V and J genes are TRBV12-3 or TRBV12-4 and TRBJ2-3, with a tentative D call TRBD1 (5 bases). Trimming cost V 6 bases and J 5 bases, with 18 bases left between them. CDR3 length: 15 amino acids. The CDR3 is CASSPDSLAQDTQYF. CDR3 DNA sequence: TGTGCCAGCAGCCCTGACAGTCTGGCGCAAGATACGCAGTATTTT.

This clonotype was found a few times. V usage is TRBV24-1 and J usage is TRBJ2-1, with TRBD2 matching 9 bases. V was clipped by 4 bases and J by 0 bases; unmatched bases: 3. Per germline, CDR1 KGHDR and CDR2 SFDVKD. CDR3 length equals 16 residues. CDR3 in DNA: TGTGCCACCAGTGACCGTAGCGGGAGCTCCTACAATGAGCAGTTCTTC. Its translation is CATSDRSGSSYNEQFF.

The J gene is TRBJ2-5, the V gene TRBV12-3 or TRBV12-4; the D gene could be TRBD1 or TRBD2 (5 bases each). Trimming pared 0 bases from V and 3 bases from J, leaving 8 bases between. This CDR3 is 14 amino acids long. This chain's CDR3 is CASSLARDEETQYF. The DNA for the CDR3 is TGTGCCAGCAGTTTAGCGAGGGACGAAGAGACCCAGTACTTC.

V and J are TRBV24-1 and TRBJ1-5, with no clear D. This CDR3 has 16 residues. CDR1 and CDR2 from the germline V gene are KGHDR and SFDVKD. Deletions cut 2 bases from V and 7 bases from J, with 17 bases between. In nucleotides, the CDR3 is TGTGCCACCAGTGATTCATCCCCAGGCGATGGACAGCCCCAGCATTTT. Its translation is CATSDSSPGDGQPQHF.

This clonotype is a singleton in its sample. Written as DNA, the CDR3 is TGTGCCAGCAGCCCCGGACAAGGATATTATAGCAATCAGCCCCAGCATTTT. Amino acid sequence: CASSPGQGYYSNQPQHF. This rearrangement joins TRBV5-5 to TRBJ1-5; a possible D gene is TRBD1 (5 bases). The CDR3 length is 17 residues. V was trimmed by 4 bases and J by 0 bases, leaving 17 bases between them. Germline V gene data show CDR1 as SGHKS and CDR2 as YYEKEE (reference sequence).

This clonotype showed up just a few times. J is TRBJ2-1 and V is TRBV12-3 or TRBV12-4, with 10 bases fitting TRBD1. This CDR3 region has 13 residues. After removal of 6 bases from V and 7 bases from J, the junction contained 3 bases not matched to a gene. In DNA form, the CDR3 reads TGTGCCAGCAGCGGACAGGGGGGAAATGAGCAGTTCTTC. This sequence encodes CASSGQGGNEQFF.

This clonotype was seen a handful of times. V and J are TRBV20-1 and TRBJ2-3; 9 bases are a match to TRBD1. This CDR3 has 14 amino acids. The germline V gene encodes CDR1 DFQATT and CDR2 SNEGSKA (reference sequence). The J segment lost 3 bases and the V segment lost 6 bases, leaving 7 bases of the junction unmatched. The CDR3 reads CSAVGDRATDTQYF. CDR3 nucleotides: TGCAGTGCCGTCGGGGACAGGGCTACAGATACGCAGTATTTT.

Only a few counts were recorded for this clonotype. CDR3 loop: CATSDPGQGVDIQYF. In DNA, the CDR3 is TGTGCCACCAGTGATCCCGGACAGGGGGTTGACATTCAGTACTTC. V is TRBV24-1 and J is TRBJ2-4, with 10 bases aligning to TRBD1. Germline V gene data show CDR1 as KGHDR and CDR2 as SFDVKD. This CDR3 region has 15 residues. Trimming at V came to 3 bases and at J to 8 bases, leaving 6 bases not matched to a gene.

The rearrangement joins TRBV4-2 to TRBJ2-5, with no clear D. The CDR3 runs 12 residues. V was trimmed by 2 bases and J by 5 bases, leaving 6 bases between them. Germline V CDR1 and CDR2: LGHNA, YNFKEQ. The CDR3 coding sequence is TGTGCCAGCAGCCAATCAAGGGAGACCCAGTACTTC. This gives the protein CASSQSRETQYF.